This TCR beta chain came from a study of T cell repertoires in breast cancer. Study-level information: Breast cancer patients gave tumors, lymph nodes and blood; healthy donors gave blood.

During the second nested PCR, blocking oligonucleotides suppressed genes that were not paired. TCRdb reanalysed the emulsion pairing reads using MiXCR and keeps one entry per CDR3 protein. The sample includes tens of thousands of distinct CDR3 sequences, about 48% of them seen just once. This clonotype has only a few counts. Antigen unknown. The study's findings and limits: TRBV7 predominance in shared TCRs may reflect tumor recognition or mispriming.

The CDR3 has 13 residues. CDR1 and CDR2 from the germline V gene are DFQATT and SNEGSKA (reference sequence). The germline V and J ends were trimmed by 2 bases and 0 bases, with 6 bases remaining between them. Primers covering all TCR V genes were used in emulsion RT-PCR on CD8+ T cells. The TCR was taken from a pool of human donors with breast cancer or a healthy control (not recorded which). The specimen was CD8+ T cells. The V and J genes are TRBV20-1 and TRBJ2-3; D not certain. This chain's CDR3 is CSARNPSTDTQYF. Written as DNA, the CDR3 is TGCAGTGCTAGAAATCCCAGCACAGATACGCAGTATTTT.